This paragraph reports one TCR beta chain. V lost 10 bases and J lost 8; bases outside the gene matches: 14. The CDR3 has 16 amino acids. Germline assignment: CDR1 SGHTA and CDR2 FQGNSA. This sample stems from a study of PD-L1 blockade in urothelial cancer. Study summary: Blood analysis occurred 3 weeks (second dose) and 6 weeks after treatment start. Counts from blood samples showed a median of 141,255 T cells.

Every PCR got spiked synthetic TCR analog templates. Method: immunoSEQ multiplex PCR; TCRdb's copy keeps in-frame clones and lacks some. The sample comprises about 130,000 clones, less than 85% of which are singletons, and around 3.2% rests with the top ten. Time point described: pretreatment peripheral blood. Locally advanced or metastatic urothelial carcinoma was present in patients. The TCR originated in a man aged 45-65 years with urothelial cancer. Here the sequenced sample was PBMCs, taken around atezolizumab (anti-PD-L1) treatment. The chain carries TRBV7-2 and TRBJ2-2, with 12 positions matching TRBD2. This CDR3 reads CAIKTSGSFGTGELFF. The DNA of the CDR3 is TGTGCCATCAAGACTAGCGGGAGTTTTGGTACGGGGGAGCTGTTTTTT.